The text below deals with one T cell receptor beta chain. Germline CDR1 reads SGHRS; CDR2 reads YFSETQ. Trimming took off 0 bases at V and 7 bases at J, with 13 bases between the two ends. This CDR3 is 14 amino acids long. This sample is part of a study of blood T cell repertoires in COVID-19. Turning to the study itself: Specimens from acute and convalescent COVID-19 originated in the United States, Italy and Spain.

Authors' data handling: Reference gene primer amplification gave nucleated cell count estimates. Assay: immunoSEQ multiplex PCR; the TCRdb copy retains only in-frame clones and omits some. D and trimming come from the DNA, and the V and J calls and clone size come from that table. The repertoire holds 75,000 to 90,000 clones, with approximately 87% as singletons. This receptor was identified in a human donor in a cohort sampled during active COVID-19. The sequencing sample was made of peripheral blood. The chain has TRBV5-1 and TRBJ1-2; no firm D call. The CDR3 protein is CASSLGVRESGYTF. DNA for the CDR3: TGCGCCAGCAGCTTGGGTGTCCGGGAGAGTGGCTACACCTTC.